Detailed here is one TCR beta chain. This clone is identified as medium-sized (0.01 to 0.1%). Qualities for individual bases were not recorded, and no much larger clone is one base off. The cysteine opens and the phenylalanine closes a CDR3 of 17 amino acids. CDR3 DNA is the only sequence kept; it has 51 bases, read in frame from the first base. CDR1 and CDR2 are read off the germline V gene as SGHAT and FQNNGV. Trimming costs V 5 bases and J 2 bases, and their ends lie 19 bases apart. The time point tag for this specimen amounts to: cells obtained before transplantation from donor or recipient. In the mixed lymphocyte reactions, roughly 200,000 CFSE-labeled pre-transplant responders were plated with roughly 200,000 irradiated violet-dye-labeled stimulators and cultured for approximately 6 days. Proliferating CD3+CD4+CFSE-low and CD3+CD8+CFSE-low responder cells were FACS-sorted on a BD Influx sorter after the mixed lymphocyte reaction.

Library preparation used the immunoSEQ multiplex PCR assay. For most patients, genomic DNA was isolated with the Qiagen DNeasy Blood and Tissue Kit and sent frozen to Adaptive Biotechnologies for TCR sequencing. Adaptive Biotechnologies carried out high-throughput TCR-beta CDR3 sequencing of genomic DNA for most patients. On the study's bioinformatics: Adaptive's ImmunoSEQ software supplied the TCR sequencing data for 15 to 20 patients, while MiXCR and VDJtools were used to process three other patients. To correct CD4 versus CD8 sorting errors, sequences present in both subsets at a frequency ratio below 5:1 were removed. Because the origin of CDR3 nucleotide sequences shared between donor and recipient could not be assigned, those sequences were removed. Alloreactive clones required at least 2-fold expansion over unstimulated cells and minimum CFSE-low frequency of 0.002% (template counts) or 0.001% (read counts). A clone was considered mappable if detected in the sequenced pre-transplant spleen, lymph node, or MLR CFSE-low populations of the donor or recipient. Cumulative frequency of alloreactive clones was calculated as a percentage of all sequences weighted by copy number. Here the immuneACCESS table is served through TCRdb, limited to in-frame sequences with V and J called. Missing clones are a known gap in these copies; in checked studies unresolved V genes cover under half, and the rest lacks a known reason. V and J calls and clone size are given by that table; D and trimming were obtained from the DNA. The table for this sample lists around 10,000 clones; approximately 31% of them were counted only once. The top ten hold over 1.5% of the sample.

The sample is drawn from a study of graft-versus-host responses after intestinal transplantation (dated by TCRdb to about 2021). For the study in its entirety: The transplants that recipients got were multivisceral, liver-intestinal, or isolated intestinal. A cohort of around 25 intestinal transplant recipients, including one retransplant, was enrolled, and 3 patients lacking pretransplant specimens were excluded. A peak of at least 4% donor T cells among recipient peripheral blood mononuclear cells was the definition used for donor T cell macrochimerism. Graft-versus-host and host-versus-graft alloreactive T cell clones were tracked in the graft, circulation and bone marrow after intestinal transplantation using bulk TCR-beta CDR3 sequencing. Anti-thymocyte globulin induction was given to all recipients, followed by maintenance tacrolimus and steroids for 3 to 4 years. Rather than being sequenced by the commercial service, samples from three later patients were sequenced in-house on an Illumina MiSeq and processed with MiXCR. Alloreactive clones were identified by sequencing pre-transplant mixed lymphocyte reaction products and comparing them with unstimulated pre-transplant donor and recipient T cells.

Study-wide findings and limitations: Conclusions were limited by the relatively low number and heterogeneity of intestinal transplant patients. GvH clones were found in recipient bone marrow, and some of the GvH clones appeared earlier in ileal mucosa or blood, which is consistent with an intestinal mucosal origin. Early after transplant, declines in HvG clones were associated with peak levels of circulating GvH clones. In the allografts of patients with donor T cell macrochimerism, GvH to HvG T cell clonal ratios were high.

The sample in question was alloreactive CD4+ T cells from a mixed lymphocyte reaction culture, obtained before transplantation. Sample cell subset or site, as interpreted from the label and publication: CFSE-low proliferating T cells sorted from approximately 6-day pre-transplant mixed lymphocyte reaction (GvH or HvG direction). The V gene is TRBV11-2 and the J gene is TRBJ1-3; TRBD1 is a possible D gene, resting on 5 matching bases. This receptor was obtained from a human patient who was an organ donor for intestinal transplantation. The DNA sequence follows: TGTGCCAGCAGCCGAATGGGGGGGGGAAACGCTGGAAACACCATATATTTT. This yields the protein CASSRMGGGNAGNTIYF. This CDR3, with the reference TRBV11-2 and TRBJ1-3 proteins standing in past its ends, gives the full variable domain EAGVAQSPRYKIIEKRQSVAFWCNPISGHATLYWYQQILGQGPKLLIQFQNNGVVDDSQLPKDRFSAERLKGVDSTLKIQPAKLEDSAVYLCASSRMGGGNAGNTIYFGEGSWLTVV.